The next 10 T cell receptor beta chains were all read from a single sample in a study of regulatory T cells in long-lasting Graves disease. The time point here: newly diagnosed GD, antithyroid drugs for less than 3 months. TCR sequences were obtained from RNA taken from PBMCs. Investigators prepared the TCR beta libraries by applying iRepertoire HTBI primers and Arm-PCR of CDR3 regions. TCRdb re-derived calls from the multiplex PCR reads in MiXCR, one entry per CDR3 protein. The sample has around 400,000 distinct CDR3 sequences, around 15% seen once. This material consisted of peripheral blood mononuclear cells (PBMCs), taken at new diagnosis, from a patient treated with antithyroid drugs. These receptors were collected from a female donor with Graves disease.

The chain carries TRBV20-1 and TRBJ2-1; 7 bases fit TRBD2. CDR3 length: 15 amino acids. The trim removed 5 bases at V and 9 bases at J, leaving 16 bases unmatched. The germline V gene encodes CDR1 DFQATT and CDR2 SNEGSKA (reference sequence). The CDR3 coding sequence is TGCAGTGCTTCGAGAGGGCTAGTGGGGGGGTCTGAGCAGTTCTTC. It translates to CSASRGLVGGSEQFF.

This clonotype came up many times. The V call is TRBV10-1, the J call TRBJ2-2; D possibly corresponds to TRBD1 (5 bases). The CDR3 is 18 residues long. Germline CDR1 reads WNHNN; CDR2 reads SYGVQD (reference sequence). Trimming stripped 4 bases from V and 1 base from J, with 19 bases between. CDR3 DNA sequence: TGCGCCAGCAGTGGGGGCCCTACGCGGACACAGAACACCGGGGAGCTGTTTTTT. Protein product: CASSGGPTRTQNTGELFF.

The chain recombines TRBV2 with TRBJ2-3, with 8 bases identical to TRBD1. The CDR3 length is 14 residues. V dropped 3 bases and J dropped 5; count of bases not matched to a gene: 4. The germline CDR1 and CDR2 sequences are SNHLY and FYNNEI. The CDR3 sequence: CASSDSRGQDTQYF. In DNA, the CDR3 is TGTGCCAGCAGTGATTCCAGGGGGCAAGATACGCAGTATTTT.

This clonotype showed up just a few times. The V gene is TRBV6-5, the J gene TRBJ2-2, with D perhaps being TRBD1 or TRBD2 (5 bases each). With 4 bases removed from V and 6 bases from J, the gap between germline ends came to 27 bases. CDR3 length equals 19 residues. Germline CDR1 reads MNHEY; CDR2 reads SVGAGI. CDR3: CASSSLLNRDPWAAGELFF. CDR3 DNA sequence: TGTGCCAGCAGTTCCCTTTTGAACCGGGACCCCTGGGCTGCCGGGGAGCTGTTTTTT.

With respect to this clonotype: One end of the junction varies from germline; a read error may be responsible. This chain's CDR3 is CTSSITGQTYNEQFF. For the CDR3, the DNA is TGTACCAGCAGCATCACGGGACAGACCTACAATGAGCAGTTCTTC. The V call is TRBV7-3, the J call TRBJ2-1; 7 nucleotides line up with TRBD1. The germline gives CDR1 SGHTA, CDR2 FQGTGA. The CDR3 extends over 15 amino acids.

This clonotype was counted at least ten times. The V call is TRBV12-3 or TRBV12-4, the J call TRBJ2-1; D gene uncertain. The CDR3 is made up of 19 amino acids. V dropped 8 bases and J dropped 0 bases, with 26 bases sitting between them. DNA of the CDR3: TGTGCCAGCTCTAATGGAGATGGGTTCGCGGCTTCCTCCTACAATGAGCAGTTCTTC. Translation: CASSNGDGFAASSYNEQFF.

Many counts were recorded for this clonotype. For the CDR3, the DNA is TGTGCCAGCAGCCGGGGGGGTGACACTGAAGCTTTCTTT. Translating gives CASSRGGDTEAFF. The V call is TRBV2, the J call TRBJ1-1; D perhaps matches TRBD1 (5 bases). Per the germline V gene, CDR1 is SNHLY and CDR2 is FYNNEI. Trimming cost V 6 bases and J 3 bases, with 11 bases left between them. The CDR3 runs 13 residues.

The chain carries TRBV29-1 and TRBJ1-1, with D possibly TRBD1 on 6 matching bases. The V end was cut by 3 bases, the J end by 1 base, with 12 bases between. This CDR3 contains 14 residues. The V gene's germline CDR1 is SQVTM and CDR2 ANQGSEA. The chain's CDR3 is CSVDKQGRNTEAFF. CDR3 bases: TGCAGCGTTGATAAACAGGGAAGGAACACTGAAGCTTTCTTT.

Concerning this clonotype: A far larger clone is just one base off, so this is likely a read error. The chain recombines TRBV2 with TRBJ2-2; TRBD2 agrees at 11 bases. Germline-derived CDR1 and CDR2 are SNHLY and FYNNEI. V was pared by 6 bases and J by 4 bases, with 4 bases of the junction left unmatched. The CDR3 has 15 amino acids. As DNA, the CDR3 is TGTGCCAGCAGATTCGGACTAGCGGGCACCGGGGAGCTGTTTTTT. Its protein is CASRFGLAGTGELFF.

This clonotype has just a few counts. This sequence joins TRBV6-2 or TRBV6-3 and TRBJ2-1; D gene unclear. The CDR3 totals 13 residues. Germline CDR1 MNHEY, CDR2 SVGEGT. The ends were cut back, 5 bases at V and 5 bases at J, with 10 bases in the middle. As DNA, the CDR3 is TGTGCCAGCAGTATAAACACAGACAATGAGCAGTTCTTC. It encodes CASSINTDNEQFF.